The 4 T cell receptor beta chains below were found in one sample sequenced in a study of OX40 agonist ivuxolimab in advanced cancers. Produced via immunoSEQ multiplex PCR; TCRdb's table is partial and in-frame only. The sample has over 150,000 clones, 90% to 95% seen once. Sequenced here: CD4+ or CD8+ T cells sorted from blood, sampled in a trial of the OX40 agonist ivuxolimab. The receptors were gathered from an adult with an advanced solid tumor such as melanoma, head and neck, liver or kidney cancer.

This clone was counted once. This sequence joins TRBV7-9 and TRBJ1-3; D call uncertain. Germline CDR1 reads SEHNR; CDR2 reads FQNEAQ (reference sequence). Deletions cut 7 bases from V and 8 bases from J, with 12 bases between. The length of the CDR3 is 12 residues. The CDR3 coding sequence is TGTGCCAGCACCCTGGGGAGCGACACCATATATTTT. This encodes CASTLGSDTIYF.

This chain uses TRBV6-5 with TRBJ2-7; TRBD2 aligns across 14 bases. J was trimmed by 5 bases and V by 2 bases; bases with no gene match: 2. The CDR3 covers 15 residues. CDR1 and CDR2 (germline): MNHEY, SVGAGI. CDR3 sequence (DNA): TGTGCCAGCAGTTACCGGACTAGCGGGAGGAACGAGCAGTACTTC. This encodes CASSYRTSGRNEQYF.

The chain joins TRBV6-6 to TRBJ2-3; D is ambiguous. The germline gives CDR1 MNHNY, CDR2 SVGAGI (reference sequence). The length of the CDR3 is 11 residues. V shed 7 bases and J shed 5 bases, with 7 bases lying between them. For the CDR3, the DNA is TGTGCCAGCAATGGTGGAGATACGCAGTATTTT. Its translation is CASNGGDTQYF.

This chain uses TRBV5-8 with TRBJ2-3; 11 bases are shared with TRBD2. J was trimmed by 6 bases and V by 4 bases; bases with no gene match: 10. This CDR3 spans 16 amino acids. CDR1 is SGHTS, CDR2 YDEGEE, per germline. CDR3 nucleotides: TGTGCCAGCAGCAGAAACCGACTAGCGGGGAAGGATACGCAGTATTTT. Its translation: CASSRNRLAGKDTQYF. Full variable domain (missing parts from reference TRBV5-8 and TRBJ2-3): EAGVTQSPTHLIKTRGQQATLRCSPISGHTSVYWYQQALGLGLQFLLWYDEGEERNRGNFPPRFSGRQFPNYSSELNVNALELEDSALYLCASSRNRLAGKDTQYFGPGTRLTVL.